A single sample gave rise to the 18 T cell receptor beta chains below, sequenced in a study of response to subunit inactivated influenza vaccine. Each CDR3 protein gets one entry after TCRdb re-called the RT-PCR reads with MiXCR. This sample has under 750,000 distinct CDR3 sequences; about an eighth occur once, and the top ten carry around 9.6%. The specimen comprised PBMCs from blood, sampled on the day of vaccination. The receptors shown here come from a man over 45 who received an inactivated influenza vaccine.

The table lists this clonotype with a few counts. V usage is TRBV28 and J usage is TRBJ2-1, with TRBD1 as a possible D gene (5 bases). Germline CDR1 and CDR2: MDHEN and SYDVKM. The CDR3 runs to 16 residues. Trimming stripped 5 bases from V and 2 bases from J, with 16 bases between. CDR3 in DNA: TGTGCCAGCAGTCTTAGGACCGAAGGGGCCTACAATGAGCAGTTCTTC. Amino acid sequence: CASSLRTEGAYNEQFF.

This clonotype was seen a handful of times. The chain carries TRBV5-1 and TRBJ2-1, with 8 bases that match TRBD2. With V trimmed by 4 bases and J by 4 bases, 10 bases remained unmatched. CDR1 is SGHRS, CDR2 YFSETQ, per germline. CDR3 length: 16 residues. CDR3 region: CASSAVLADFYNEQFF. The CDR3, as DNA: TGCGCCAGCAGCGCGGTACTAGCGGATTTTTACAATGAGCAGTTCTTC.

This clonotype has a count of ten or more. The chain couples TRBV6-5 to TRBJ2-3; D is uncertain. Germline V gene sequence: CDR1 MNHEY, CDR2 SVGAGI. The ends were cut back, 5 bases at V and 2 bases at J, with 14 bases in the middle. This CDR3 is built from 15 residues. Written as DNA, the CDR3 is TGTGCCAGCAGTACTCTAGGGCAGATCACAGATACGCAGTATTTT. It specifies CASSTLGQITDTQYF.

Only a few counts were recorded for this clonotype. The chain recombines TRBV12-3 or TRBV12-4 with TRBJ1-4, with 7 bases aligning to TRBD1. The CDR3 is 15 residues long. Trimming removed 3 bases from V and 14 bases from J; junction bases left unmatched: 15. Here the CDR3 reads CASSLGRGGLGGLFF. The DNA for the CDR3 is TGTGCCAGCAGTTTGGGGAGAGGGGGGCTAGGGGGCCTGTTTTTT.

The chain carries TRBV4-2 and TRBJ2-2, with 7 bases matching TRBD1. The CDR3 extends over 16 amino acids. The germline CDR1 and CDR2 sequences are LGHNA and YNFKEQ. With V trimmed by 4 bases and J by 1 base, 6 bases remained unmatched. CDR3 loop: CASSPATGLNTGELFF. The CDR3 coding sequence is TGTGCCAGCAGCCCGGCGACAGGGTTGAACACCGGGGAGCTGTTTTTT.

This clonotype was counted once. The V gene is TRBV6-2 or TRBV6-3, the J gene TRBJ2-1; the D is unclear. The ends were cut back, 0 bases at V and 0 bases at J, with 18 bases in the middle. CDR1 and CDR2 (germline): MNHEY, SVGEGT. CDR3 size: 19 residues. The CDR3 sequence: CASSYSISARRDSYNEQFF. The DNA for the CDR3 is TGTGCCAGCAGTTACTCGATATCTGCTAGAAGGGACTCCTACAATGAGCAGTTCTTC.

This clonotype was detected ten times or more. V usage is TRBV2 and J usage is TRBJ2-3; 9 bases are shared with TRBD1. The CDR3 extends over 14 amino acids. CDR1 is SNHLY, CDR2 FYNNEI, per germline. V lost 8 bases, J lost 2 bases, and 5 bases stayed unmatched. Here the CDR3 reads CASGGQGNTDTQYF. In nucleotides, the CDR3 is TGTGCCAGCGGAGGACAGGGGAACACAGATACGCAGTATTTT.

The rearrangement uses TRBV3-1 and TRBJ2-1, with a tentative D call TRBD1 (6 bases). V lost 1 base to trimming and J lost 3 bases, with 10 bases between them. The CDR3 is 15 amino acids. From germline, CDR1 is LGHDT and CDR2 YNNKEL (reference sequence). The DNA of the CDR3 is TGTGCCAGCAGCCAAGGACAGGCCTACTACAATGAGCAGTTCTTC. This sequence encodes CASSQGQAYYNEQFF.

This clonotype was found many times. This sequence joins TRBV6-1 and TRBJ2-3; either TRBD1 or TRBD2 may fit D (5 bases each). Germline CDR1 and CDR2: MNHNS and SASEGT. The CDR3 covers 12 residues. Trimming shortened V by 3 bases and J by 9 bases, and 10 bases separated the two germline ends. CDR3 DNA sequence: TGTGCCAGCAGTGAGAGGGGAAGGACGCAGTATTTT. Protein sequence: CASSERGRTQYF.

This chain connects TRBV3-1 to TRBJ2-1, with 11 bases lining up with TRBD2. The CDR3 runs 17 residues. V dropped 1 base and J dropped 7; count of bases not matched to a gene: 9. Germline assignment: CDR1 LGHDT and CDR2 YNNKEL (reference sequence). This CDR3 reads CASSQAYSGRALNEQFF. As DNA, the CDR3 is TGTGCCAGCAGCCAAGCGTATAGCGGGAGGGCCTTGAATGAGCAGTTCTTC.

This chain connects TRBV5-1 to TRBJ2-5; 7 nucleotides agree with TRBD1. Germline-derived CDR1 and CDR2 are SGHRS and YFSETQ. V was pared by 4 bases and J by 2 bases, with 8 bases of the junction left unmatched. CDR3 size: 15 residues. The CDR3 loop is CASSTGQARQETQYF. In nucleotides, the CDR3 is TGCGCCAGCAGCACAGGACAGGCTAGACAAGAGACCCAGTACTTC.

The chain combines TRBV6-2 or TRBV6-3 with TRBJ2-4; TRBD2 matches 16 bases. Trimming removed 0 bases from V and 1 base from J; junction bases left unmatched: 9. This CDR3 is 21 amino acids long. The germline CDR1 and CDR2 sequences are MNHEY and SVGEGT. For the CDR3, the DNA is TGTGCCAGCAGTTACTCGACTCCCGGGACTAGCGGGAGGGGGGCCAAAAACATTCAGTACTTC. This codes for CASSYSTPGTSGRGAKNIQYF.

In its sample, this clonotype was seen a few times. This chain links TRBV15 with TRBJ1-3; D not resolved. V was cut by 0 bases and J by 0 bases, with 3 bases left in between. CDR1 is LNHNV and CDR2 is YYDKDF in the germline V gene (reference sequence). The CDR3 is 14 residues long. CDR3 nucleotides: TGTGCCACCAGCAGAGATTACTCTGGAAACACCATATATTTT. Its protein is CATSRDYSGNTIYF.

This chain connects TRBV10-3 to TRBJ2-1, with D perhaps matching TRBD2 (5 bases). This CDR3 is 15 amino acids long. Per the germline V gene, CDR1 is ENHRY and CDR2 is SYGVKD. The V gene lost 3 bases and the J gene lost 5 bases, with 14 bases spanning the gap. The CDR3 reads CAISDGGRGNNEQFF. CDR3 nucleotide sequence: TGTGCCATCAGTGACGGTGGGAGAGGGAACAATGAGCAGTTCTTC.

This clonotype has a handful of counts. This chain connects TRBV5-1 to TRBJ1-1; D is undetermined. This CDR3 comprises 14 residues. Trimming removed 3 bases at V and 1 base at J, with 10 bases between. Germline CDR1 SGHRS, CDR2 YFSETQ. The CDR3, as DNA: TGCGCCAGCAGCTCGGGAGGCGGGAACACTGAAGCTTTCTTT. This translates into CASSSGGGNTEAFF.

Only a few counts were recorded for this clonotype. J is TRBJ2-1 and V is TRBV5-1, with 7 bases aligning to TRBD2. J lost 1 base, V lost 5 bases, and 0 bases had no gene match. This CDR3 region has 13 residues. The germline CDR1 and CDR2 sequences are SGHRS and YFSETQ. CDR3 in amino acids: CASRGGSYNEQFF. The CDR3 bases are TGCGCCAGCAGGGGGGGGTCCTACAATGAGCAGTTCTTC.

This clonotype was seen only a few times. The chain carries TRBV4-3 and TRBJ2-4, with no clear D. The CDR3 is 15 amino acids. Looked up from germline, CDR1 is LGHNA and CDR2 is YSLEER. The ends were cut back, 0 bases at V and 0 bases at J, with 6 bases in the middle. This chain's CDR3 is CASSQEVRAKNIQYF. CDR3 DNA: TGCGCCAGCAGCCAAGAAGTTCGAGCCAAAAACATTCAGTACTTC.

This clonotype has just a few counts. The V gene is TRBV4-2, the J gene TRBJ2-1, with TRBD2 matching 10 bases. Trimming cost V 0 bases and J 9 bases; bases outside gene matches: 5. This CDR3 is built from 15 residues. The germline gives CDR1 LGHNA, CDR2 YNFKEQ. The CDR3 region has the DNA TGTGCCAGCAGCCAAGAAAGCGGGGGGGCCGGTGAGCAGTTCTTC. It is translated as CASSQESGGAGEQFF.